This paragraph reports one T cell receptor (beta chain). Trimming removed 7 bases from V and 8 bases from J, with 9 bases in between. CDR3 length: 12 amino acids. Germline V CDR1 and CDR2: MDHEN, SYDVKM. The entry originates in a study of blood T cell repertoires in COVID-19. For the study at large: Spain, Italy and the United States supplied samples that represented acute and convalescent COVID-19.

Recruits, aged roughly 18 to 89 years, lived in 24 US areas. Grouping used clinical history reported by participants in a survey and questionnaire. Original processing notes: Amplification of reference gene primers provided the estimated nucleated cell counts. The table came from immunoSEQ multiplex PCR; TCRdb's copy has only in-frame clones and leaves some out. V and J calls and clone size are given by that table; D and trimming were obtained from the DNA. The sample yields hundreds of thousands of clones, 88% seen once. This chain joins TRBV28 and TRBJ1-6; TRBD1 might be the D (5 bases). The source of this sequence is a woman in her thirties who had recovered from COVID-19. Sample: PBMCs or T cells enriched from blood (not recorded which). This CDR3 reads CASIAQDSPLHF. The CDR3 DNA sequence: TGTGCCAGCATCGCACAGGATTCACCCCTCCACTTT.